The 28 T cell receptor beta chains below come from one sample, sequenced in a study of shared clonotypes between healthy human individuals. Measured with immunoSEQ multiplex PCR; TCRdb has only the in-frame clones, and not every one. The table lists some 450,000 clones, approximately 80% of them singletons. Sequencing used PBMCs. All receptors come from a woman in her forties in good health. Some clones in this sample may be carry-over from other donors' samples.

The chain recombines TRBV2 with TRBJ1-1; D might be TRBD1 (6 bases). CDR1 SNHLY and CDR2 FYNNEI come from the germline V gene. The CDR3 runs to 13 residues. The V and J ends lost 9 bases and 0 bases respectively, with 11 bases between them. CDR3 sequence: CARSDRLNTEAFF. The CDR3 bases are TGTGCCAGAAGCGACAGGCTGAACACTGAAGCTTTCTTT.

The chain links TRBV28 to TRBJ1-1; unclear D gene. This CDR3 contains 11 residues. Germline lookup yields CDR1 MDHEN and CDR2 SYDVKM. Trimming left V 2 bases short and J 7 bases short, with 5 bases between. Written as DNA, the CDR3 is TGTGCCAGCAGTTTAGGGGTTGAAGCTTTCTTT. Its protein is CASSLGVEAFF. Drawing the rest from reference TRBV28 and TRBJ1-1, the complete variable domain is DVKVTQSSRYLVKRTGEKVFLECVQDMDHENMFWYRQDPGLGLRLIYFSYDVKMKEKGDIPEGYSVSREKKERFSLILESASTNQTSMYLCASSLGVEAFFGQGTRLTVV.

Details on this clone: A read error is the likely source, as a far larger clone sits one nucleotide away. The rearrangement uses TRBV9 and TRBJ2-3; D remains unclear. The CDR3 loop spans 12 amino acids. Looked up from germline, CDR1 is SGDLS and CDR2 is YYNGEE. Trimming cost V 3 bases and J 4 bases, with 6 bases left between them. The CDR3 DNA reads TGTGCCAGCAGCGCCCGCGCAGATACGCAGTATTTT. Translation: CASSARADTQYF.

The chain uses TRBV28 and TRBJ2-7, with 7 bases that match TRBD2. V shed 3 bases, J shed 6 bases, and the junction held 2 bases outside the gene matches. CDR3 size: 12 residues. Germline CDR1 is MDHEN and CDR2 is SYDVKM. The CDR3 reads CASSFSSGEQYF. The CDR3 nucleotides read TGTGCCAGCAGTTTCTCTAGCGGCGAGCAGTACTTC.

The CDR3 is CASSQRGLGTEAFF. The CDR3 DNA follows: TGCGCCAGCAGCCAACGGGGCCTGGGAACTGAAGCTTTCTTT. The chain couples TRBV4-1 to TRBJ1-1; maybe TRBD1 (5 bases). Looked up from germline, CDR1 is MGHRA and CDR2 is YSYEKL. This CDR3 has 14 amino acids. The ends were cut back, 2 bases at V and 5 bases at J, with 12 bases in the middle.

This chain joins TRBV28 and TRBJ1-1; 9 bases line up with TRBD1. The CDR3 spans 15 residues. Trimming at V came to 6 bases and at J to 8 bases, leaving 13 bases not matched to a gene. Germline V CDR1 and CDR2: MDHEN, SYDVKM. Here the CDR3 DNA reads TGTGCCAGCAGCCCTCCGGGACAGGGAATGGTCGAAGCTTTCTTT. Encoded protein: CASSPPGQGMVEAFF.

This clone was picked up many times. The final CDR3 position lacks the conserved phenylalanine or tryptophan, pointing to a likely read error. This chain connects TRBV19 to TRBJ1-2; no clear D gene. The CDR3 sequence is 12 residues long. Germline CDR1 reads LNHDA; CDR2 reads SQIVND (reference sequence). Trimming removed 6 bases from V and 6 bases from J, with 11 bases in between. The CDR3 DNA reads TGTGCCAGTAGGGCAGCCCTACATGGCTACACCCTC. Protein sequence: CASRAALHGYTL.

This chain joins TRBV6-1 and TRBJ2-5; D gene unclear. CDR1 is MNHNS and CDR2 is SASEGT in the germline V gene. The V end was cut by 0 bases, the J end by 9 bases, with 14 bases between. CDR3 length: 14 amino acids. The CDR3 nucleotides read TGTGCCAGCAGTGAAGCTACTGCCGGGCAGGCCCAGTACTTC. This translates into CASSEATAGQAQYF.

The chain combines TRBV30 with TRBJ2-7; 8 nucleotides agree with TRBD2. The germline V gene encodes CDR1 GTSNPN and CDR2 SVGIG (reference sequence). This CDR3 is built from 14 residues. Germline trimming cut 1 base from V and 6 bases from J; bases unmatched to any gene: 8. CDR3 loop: CAWSEIAGSGEQYF. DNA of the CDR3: TGTGCCTGGAGTGAGATAGCGGGATCGGGCGAGCAGTACTTC.

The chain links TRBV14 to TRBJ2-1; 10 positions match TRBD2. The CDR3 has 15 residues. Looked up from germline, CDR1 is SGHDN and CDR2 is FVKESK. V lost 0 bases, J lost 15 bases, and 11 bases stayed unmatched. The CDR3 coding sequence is TGTGCCAGCAGCCAAGAAAGTCTAGCGGGAGCCACGAGGTTCTTC. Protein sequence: CASSQESLAGATRFF.

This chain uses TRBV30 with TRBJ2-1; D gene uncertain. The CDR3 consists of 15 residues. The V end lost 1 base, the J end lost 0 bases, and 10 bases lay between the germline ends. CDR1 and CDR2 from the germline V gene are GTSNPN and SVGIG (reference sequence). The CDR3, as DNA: TGTGCCTGGAGTGAGCTAACCAGCTCCTACAATGAGCAGTTCTTC. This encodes CAWSELTSSYNEQFF. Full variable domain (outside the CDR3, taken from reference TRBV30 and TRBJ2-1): SQTIHQWPATLVQPVGSPLSLECTVEGTSNPNLYWYRQAAGRGLQLLFYSVGIGQISSEVPQNLSASRPQDRQFILSSKKLLLSDSGFYLCAWSELTSSYNEQFFGPGTRLTVL.

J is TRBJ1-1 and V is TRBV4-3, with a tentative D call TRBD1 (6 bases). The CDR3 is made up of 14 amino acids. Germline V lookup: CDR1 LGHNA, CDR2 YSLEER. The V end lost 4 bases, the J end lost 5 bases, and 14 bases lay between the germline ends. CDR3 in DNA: TGCGCCAGCAGCCCTAGTGGGGGCCGGACTGAAGCTTTCTTT. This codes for CASSPSGGRTEAFF.

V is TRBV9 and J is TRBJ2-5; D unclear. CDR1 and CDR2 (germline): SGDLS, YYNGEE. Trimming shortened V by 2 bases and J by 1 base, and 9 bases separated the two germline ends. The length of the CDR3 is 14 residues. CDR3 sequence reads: CASSVSGLQETQYF. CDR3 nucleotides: TGTGCCAGCAGCGTCAGTGGGCTCCAAGAGACCCAGTACTTC.

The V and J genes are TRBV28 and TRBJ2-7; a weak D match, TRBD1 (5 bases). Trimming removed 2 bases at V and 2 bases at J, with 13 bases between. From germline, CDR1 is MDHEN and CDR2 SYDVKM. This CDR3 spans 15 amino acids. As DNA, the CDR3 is TGTGCCAGCAGTTTACCCACCGGACAAGCCTACGAGCAGTACTTC. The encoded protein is CASSLPTGQAYEQYF.

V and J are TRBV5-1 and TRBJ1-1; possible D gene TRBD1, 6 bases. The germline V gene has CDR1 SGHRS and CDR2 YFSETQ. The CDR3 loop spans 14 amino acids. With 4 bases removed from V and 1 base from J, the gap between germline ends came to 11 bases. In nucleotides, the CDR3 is TGCGCCAGCAGCCCCGGGACAACGAACACTGAAGCTTTCTTT. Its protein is CASSPGTTNTEAFF.

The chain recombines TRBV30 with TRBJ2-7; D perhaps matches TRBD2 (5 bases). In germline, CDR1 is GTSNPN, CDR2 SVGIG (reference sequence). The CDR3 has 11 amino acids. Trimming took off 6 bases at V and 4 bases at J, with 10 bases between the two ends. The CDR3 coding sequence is TGTGCCTGCGGGGAATTTTACGAGCAGTACTTC. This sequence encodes CACGEFYEQYF.

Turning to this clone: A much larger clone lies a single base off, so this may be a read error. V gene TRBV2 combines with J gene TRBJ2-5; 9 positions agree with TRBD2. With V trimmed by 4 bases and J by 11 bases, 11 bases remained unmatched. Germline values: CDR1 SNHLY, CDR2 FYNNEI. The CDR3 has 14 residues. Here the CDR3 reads CASSGGTSIYQQYF. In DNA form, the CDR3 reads TGTGCCAGCAGTGGAGGGACTAGCATCTACCAGCAGTACTTC.

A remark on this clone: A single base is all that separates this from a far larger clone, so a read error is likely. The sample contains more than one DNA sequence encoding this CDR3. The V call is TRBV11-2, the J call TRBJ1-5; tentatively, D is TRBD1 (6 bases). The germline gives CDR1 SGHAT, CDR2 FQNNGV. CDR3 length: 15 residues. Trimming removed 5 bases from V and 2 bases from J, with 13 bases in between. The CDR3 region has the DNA TGTGCCAGCAGCCCCATAGGGGGGCGCAATCAGCCCCAGCATTTT. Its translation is CASSPIGGRNQPQHF.

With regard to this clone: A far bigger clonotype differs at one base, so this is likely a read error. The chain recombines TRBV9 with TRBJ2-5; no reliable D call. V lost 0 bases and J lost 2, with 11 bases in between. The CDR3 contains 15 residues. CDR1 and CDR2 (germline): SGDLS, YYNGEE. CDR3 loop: CASSVEAFSQETQYF. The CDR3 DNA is TGTGCCAGCAGCGTAGAGGCGTTCTCACAAGAGACCCAGTACTTC.

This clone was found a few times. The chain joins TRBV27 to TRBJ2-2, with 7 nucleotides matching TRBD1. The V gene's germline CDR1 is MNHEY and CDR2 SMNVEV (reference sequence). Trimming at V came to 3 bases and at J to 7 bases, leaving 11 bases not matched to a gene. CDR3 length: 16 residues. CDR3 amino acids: CASSFTGTADSGELFF. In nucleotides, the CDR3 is TGTGCCAGCAGTTTCACCGGGACAGCAGATAGCGGGGAGCTGTTTTTT.

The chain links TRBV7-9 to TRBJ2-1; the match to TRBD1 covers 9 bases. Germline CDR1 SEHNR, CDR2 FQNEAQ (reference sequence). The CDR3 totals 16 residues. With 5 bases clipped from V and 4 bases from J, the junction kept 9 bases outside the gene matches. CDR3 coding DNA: TGTGCCAGCAGCCCGAGACAGGGGGGCATATACAATGAGCAGTTCTTC. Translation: CASSPRQGGIYNEQFF.

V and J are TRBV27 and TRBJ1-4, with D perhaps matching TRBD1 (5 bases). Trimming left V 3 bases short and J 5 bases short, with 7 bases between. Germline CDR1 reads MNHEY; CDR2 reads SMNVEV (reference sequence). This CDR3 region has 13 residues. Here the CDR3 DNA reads TGTGCCAGCAGTTTCGGGGGAAATGAAAAACTGTTTTTT. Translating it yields CASSFGGNEKLFF.

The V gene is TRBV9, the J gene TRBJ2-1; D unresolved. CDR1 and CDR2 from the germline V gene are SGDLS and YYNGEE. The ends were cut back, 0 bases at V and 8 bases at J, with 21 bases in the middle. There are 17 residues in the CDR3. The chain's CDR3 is CASSVASSFLGYDEQFF. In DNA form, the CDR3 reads TGTGCCAGCAGCGTAGCTTCTAGTTTCTTGGGGTACGATGAGCAGTTCTTC.

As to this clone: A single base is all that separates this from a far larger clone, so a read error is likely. For the CDR3, the DNA is TGTGCCAGCAGCTTGACCATGGACGGCTATGGCTACACCTTC. Translated, it gives CASSLTMDGYGYTF. This rearrangement joins TRBV5-6 to TRBJ1-2; no definite D call. The CDR3 contains 14 residues. Germline V gene sequence: CDR1 SGHDT, CDR2 YYEEEE. Deletions cut 1 base from V and 4 bases from J, with 11 bases between.

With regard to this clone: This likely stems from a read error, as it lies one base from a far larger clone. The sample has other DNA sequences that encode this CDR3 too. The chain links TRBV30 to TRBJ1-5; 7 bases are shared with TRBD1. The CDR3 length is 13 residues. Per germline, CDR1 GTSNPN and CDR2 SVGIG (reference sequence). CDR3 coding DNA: TGTGCCTGGTCCACAGGGGCCGATCAGCCCCAACATTTT. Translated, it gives CAWSTGADQPQHF. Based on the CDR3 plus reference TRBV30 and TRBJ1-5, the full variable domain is SQTIHQWPATLVQPVGSPLSLECTVEGTSNPNLYWYRQAAGRGLQLLFYSVGIGQISSEVPQNLSASRPQDRQFILSSKKLLLSDSGFYLCAWSTGADQPQHFGDGTRLSIL.

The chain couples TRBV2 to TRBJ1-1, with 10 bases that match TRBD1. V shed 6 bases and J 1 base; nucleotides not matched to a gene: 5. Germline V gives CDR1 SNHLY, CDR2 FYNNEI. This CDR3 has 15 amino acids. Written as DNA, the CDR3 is TGTGCCAGCAGCCCTAGGACAGGGGGGAACACTGAAGCTTTCTTT. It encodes CASSPRTGGNTEAFF.

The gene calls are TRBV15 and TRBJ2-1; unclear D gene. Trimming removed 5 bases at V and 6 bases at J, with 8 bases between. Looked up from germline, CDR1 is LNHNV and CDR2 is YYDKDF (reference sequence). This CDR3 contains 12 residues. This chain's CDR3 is CATSVGTNEQFF. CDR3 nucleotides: TGTGCCACCAGCGTAGGAACCAATGAGCAGTTCTTC.

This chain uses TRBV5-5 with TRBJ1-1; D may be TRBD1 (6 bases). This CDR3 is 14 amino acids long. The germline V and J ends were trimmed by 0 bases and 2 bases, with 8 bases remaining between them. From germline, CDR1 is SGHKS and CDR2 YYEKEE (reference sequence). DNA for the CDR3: TGTGCCAGCAGCTTGGACAGGGTAAACACTGAAGCTTTCTTT. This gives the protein CASSLDRVNTEAFF.